This TCR beta chain is drawn from a study of blood T cell repertoires in COVID-19. Study background: Samples came from the United States, Italy and Spain, spanning acute and convalescent COVID-19.

Per the authors' pipeline: Amplifying reference gene primers gave estimates of nucleated cell counts. Using immunoSEQ multiplex PCR, the repertoire was profiled, and TCRdb retains in-frame clones only, with some absent. V, J and clone size reflect that table, while D and trimming were determined from the DNA. Found here are 160,000 or so clones, around 84% of them singletons; the top ten hold under 6%. The germline CDR1 and CDR2 sequences are LGHDT and YNNKEL (reference sequence). The V and J ends lost 4 bases and 7 bases, in that order; junction bases with no gene match: 13. The CDR3 runs 17 residues.

This chain connects TRBV3-1 (or the pseudogene TRBV3-2) to TRBJ2-2, with TRBD2 matching over 9 bases. The source of this sequence is a woman aged 45-59 years with COVID-19, enrolled during active disease. Sequencing was done on a sample of peripheral blood. The DNA of the CDR3 is TGTGCCAGCAGCCCTTTGGCGGGGGGGCATGTTGTCGGGGAGCTGTTTTTT. Encoded protein: CASSPLAGGHVVGELFF.